This TCR beta chain was profiled in a study of early T cells in non-severe SARS-CoV-2 infection. Study-wide background: Sequenced material consisted of bulk RNA (from unsorted whole blood), and chains were unpaired. Study-wide results and limits: Private and CD4 specificities were missed by VDJdb matching, which favored anti-spike CD8 responses.

The germline CDR1 and CDR2 sequences are SQVTM and ANQGSEA. The CDR3 consists of 14 residues. There are many counts of this clonotype. Its antigen is as yet unknown. One end of the junction is discordant with germline, which a read error may explain. Each single cDNA molecule received a unique molecular identifier. TCRdb re-analysed the 5' RACE reads in MiXCR, keeping a single row per CDR3 protein. The sample holds 45,000 to 75,000 distinct CDR3 sequences; over 9.5% are singletons and the top ten take about 5%. V usage is TRBV29-1 and J usage is TRBJ2-2; D not certain. Sequenced sample: whole blood. This TCR came from an adult who was a healthcare worker with PCR-confirmed SARS-CoV-2 infection or an uninfected control (not recorded which). The CDR3 loop reads CSVEGQAKAGELFF. The CDR3, as DNA: TGCAGCGTCGAAGGGCAGGCCAAGGCCGGGGAGCTGTTTTTT.